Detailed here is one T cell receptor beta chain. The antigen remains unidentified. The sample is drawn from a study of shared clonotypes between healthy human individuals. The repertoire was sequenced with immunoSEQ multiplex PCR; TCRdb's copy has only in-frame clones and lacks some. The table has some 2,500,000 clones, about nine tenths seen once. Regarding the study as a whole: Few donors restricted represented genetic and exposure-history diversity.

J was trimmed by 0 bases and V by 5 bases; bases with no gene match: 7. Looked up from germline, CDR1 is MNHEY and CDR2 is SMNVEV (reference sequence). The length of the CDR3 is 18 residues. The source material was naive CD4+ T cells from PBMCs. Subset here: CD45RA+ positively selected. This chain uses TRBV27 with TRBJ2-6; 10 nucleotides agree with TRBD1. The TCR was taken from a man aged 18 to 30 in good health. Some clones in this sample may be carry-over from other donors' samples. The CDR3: CASSRRDRGLSGANVLTF. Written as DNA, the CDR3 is TGTGCCAGCAGTCGCCGGGACAGGGGACTCTCTGGGGCCAACGTCCTGACTTTC. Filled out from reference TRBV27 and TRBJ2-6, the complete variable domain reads EAQVTQNPRYLITVTGKKLTVTCSQNMNHEYMSWYRQDPGLGLRQIYYSMNVEVTDKGDVPEGYKVSRKEKRNFPLILESPSPNQTSLYFCASSRRDRGLSGANVLTFGAGSRLTVL.